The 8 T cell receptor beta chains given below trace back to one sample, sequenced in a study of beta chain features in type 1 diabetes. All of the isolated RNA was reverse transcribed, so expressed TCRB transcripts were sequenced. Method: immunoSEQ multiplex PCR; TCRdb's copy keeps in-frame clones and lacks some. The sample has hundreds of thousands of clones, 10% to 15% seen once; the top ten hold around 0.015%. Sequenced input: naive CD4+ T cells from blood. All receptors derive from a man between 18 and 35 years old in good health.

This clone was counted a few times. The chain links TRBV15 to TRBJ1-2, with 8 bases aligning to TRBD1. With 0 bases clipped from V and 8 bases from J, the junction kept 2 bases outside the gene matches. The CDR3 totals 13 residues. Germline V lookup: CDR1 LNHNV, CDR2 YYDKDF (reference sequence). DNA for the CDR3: TGTGCCACCAGCAGAGAGACAGGGGTCGGCTACACCTTC. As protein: CATSRETGVGYTF.

CDR3 residues: CASSVGPATIYF. Here the CDR3 DNA reads TGTGCCAGCAGCGTGGGGCCTGCGACCATATATTTT. V is TRBV13 and J is TRBJ1-3; D may be TRBD1 (5 bases). Germline lookup yields CDR1 PRHDT and CDR2 FYEKMQ (reference sequence). The CDR3 consists of 12 residues. V shed 5 bases and J shed 10 bases, with 12 bases lying between them.

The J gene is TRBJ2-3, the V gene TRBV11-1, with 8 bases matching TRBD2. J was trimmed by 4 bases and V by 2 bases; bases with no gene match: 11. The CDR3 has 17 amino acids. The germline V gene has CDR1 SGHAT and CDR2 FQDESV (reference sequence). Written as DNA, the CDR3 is TGTGCCAGCAGCTTAAGTGCGGGACTAGATTTCCCAGATACGCAGTATTTT. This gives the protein CASSLSAGLDFPDTQYF.

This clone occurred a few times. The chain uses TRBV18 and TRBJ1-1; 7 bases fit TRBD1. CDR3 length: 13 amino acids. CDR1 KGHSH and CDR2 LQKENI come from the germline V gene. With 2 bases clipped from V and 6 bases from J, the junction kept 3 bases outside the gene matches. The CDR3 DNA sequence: TGTGCCAGCTCACCAGAGGGGGCCGCTGAAGCTTTCTTT. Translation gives CASSPEGAAEAFF.

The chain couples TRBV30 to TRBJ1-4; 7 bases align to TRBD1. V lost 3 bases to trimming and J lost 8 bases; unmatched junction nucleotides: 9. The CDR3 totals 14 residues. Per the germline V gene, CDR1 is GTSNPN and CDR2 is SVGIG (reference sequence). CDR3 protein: CAWREGQSQEKLFF. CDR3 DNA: TGTGCCTGGAGGGAGGGACAGAGTCAGGAAAAACTGTTTTTT.

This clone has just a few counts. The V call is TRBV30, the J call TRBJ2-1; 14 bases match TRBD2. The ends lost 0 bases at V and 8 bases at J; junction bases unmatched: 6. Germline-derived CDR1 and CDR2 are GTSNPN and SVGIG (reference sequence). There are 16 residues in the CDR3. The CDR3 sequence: CAWSVAGTSGGYEQFF. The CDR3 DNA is TGTGCCTGGAGTGTAGCGGGGACTAGCGGGGGTTATGAGCAGTTCTTC.

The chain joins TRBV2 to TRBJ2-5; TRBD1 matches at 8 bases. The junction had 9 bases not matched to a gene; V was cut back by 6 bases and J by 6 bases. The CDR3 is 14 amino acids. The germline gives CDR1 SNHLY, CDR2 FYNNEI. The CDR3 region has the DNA TGTGCCAGCAGCGCCCAGGGGGCGAAGAAGACCCAGTACTTC. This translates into CASSAQGAKKTQYF.

The CDR3 protein is CASREPSTYEQYF. The CDR3 coding sequence is TGTGCCAGCAGAGAGCCGTCTACCTACGAGCAGTACTTC. This rearrangement joins TRBV7-2 to TRBJ2-7; D gene unclear. This CDR3 is built from 13 residues. Germline V lookup: CDR1 SGHTA, CDR2 FQGNSA. V dropped 6 bases and J dropped 2 bases, with 11 bases sitting between them.